The clone carrying this T cell receptor (beta chain) was counted at least ten times. Its antigen is unidentified. The CDR3 has 14 residues. Trimming cost V 0 bases and J 4 bases, with 10 bases left between them. CDR1 and CDR2 (germline): DFQATT, SNEGSKA (reference sequence). These data are taken from a study of identical twins. Study results and limitations: Excess sharing between twins was weaker in beta out-of-frame sequences.

TCRdb reprocessed the 5' RACE reads via MiXCR and lists one record per CDR3 protein. This repertoire shows approximately 350,000 distinct CDR3 sequences, 12% found once; its top ten account for around 7.8%. These records were also assigned to another study, of yellow fever vaccine responses in identical twins.

The chain employs TRBV20-1 and TRBJ1-5; maybe TRBD1 (6 bases). This TCR was sampled from a woman aged 18-29 years in good health. The material sequenced was CD8+ T cells sorted from blood. CDR3 nucleotide sequence: TGCAGTGCTAGAGAGCCAGGGGTGAATCAGCCCCAGCATTTT. Amino acids: CSAREPGVNQPQHF.